The next 24 T cell receptor beta chains were all read from a single sample in a study of OX40 agonist ivuxolimab in advanced cancers. Libraries came from the immunoSEQ multiplex PCR assay. The clones in this table, taken by TCRdb from immuneACCESS, are in-frame only. Not every clone is retained; where verified, under half of the shortfall comes from an unresolved V gene, and the cause of the rest is unknown. Counted in this sample were over 35,000 clones; 80% to 90% of them appeared once. The top ten constitute 12% of the sample. The sequences come from CD4+ or CD8+ T cells sorted from blood, collected in a trial of the OX40 agonist ivuxolimab. The receptors come from an adult with an advanced solid tumor such as melanoma, head and neck, liver or kidney cancer.

The rearrangement joins TRBV7-9 to TRBJ2-5, with D perhaps assigned TRBD1 or TRBD2 (5 bases each). Germline loops: CDR1 SEHNR, CDR2 FQNEAQ (reference sequence). Between the trimmed V and J ends, which lost 5 bases and 2 bases, there was a span of 12 bases. The CDR3 consists of 14 residues. In DNA form, the CDR3 reads TGTGCCAGCAGCCCTACCTGGGGGCAAGAGACCCAGTACTTC. Amino acids: CASSPTWGQETQYF.

The chain is built from TRBV6-6 and TRBJ1-2; D ambiguous. Germline lookup yields CDR1 MNHNY and CDR2 SVGAGI (reference sequence). The V end lost 0 bases, the J end lost 6 bases, and 8 bases lay between the germline ends. This CDR3 spans 13 amino acids. The CDR3 sequence: CASSYSSGDGYTF. The CDR3 region has the DNA TGTGCCAGCAGTTACTCGAGCGGTGATGGCTACACCTTC.

DNA of the CDR3: TGTGCCTCATCCGGAAGGCTGGGCTCCTACAATGAGCAGTTCTTC. Its protein product is CASSGRLGSYNEQFF. J is TRBJ2-1 and V is TRBV9; D uncertain. V was shortened by 10 bases and J by 0 bases, with 17 bases between the two germline ends. CDR3 length: 15 amino acids. CDR1 and CDR2 from the germline V gene are SGDLS and YYNGEE.

The chain carries TRBV13 and TRBJ2-5; 8 bases align to TRBD2. Trimming cost V 0 bases and J 4 bases; bases outside gene matches: 10. CDR3 size: 17 residues. CDR1 and CDR2 (germline): PRHDT, FYEKMQ (reference sequence). The CDR3: CASSLGMTGGRRETQYF. In DNA, the CDR3 is TGTGCCAGCAGCTTAGGTATGACGGGAGGGCGGAGAGAGACCCAGTACTTC.

Relative to its sample, this clone is medium-sized. This same CDR3 is encoded by further DNA sequences in the sample. The chain carries TRBV7-9 and TRBJ1-2; 8 bases fit TRBD1. Per germline, CDR1 SEHNR and CDR2 FQNEAQ (reference sequence). The CDR3 length is 12 residues. With 5 bases clipped from V and 8 bases from J, the junction kept 4 bases outside the gene matches. CDR3: CASSPGQGGYTF. CDR3 sequence (DNA): TGTGCCAGCAGCCCCGGACAGGGAGGCTACACCTTC.

This clone has only a few counts. The genes are TRBV13 and TRBJ1-6; perhaps TRBD1 as D (6 bases). CDR1 and CDR2 (germline): PRHDT, FYEKMQ (reference sequence). CDR3 length equals 15 residues. V dropped 3 bases and J dropped 7 bases, with 13 bases sitting between them. Written as DNA, the CDR3 is TGTGCCAGCAGCTTCTTACAGGGTTGGAATTCACCCCTCCACTTT. Encoded protein: CASSFLQGWNSPLHF.

DNA for the CDR3: TGTGCCAGCAGTGAATATCCCGCAGGGGTGGACGAGCAGTACTTC. It codes for CASSEYPAGVDEQYF. V gene TRBV25-1 combines with J gene TRBJ2-7; a weak D match, TRBD1 (6 bases). The germline V gene has CDR1 MGHDK and CDR2 SYGVNS. The V and J ends lost 0 bases and 5 bases respectively, with 14 bases between them. The CDR3 has 15 residues.

CDR3 nucleotides: TGTGCCACCAGCCCAGAAGGGTCAGGGCGTCAGCCCCAGCATTTT. This encodes CATSPEGSGRQPQHF. The chain combines TRBV15 with TRBJ1-5; D might be TRBD1 (5 bases). CDR1 LNHNV and CDR2 YYDKDF come from the germline V gene (reference sequence). Trimming took 5 bases from V and 6 from J, leaving 17 bases between them. This CDR3 is 15 amino acids long. Complete variable domain (other parts from reference TRBV15 and TRBJ1-5): DAMVIQNPRYQVTQFGKPVTLSCSQTLNHNVMYWYQQKSSQAPKLLFHYYDKDFNNEADTPDNFQSRRPNTSFCFLDIRSPGLGDTAMYLCATSPEGSGRQPQHFGDGTRLSIL.

The rearrangement uses TRBV13 and TRBJ1-2; 12 bases are a match to TRBD1. Germline V gives CDR1 PRHDT, CDR2 FYEKMQ (reference sequence). This CDR3 comprises 15 residues. V shed 5 bases, J shed 4 bases, and the junction held 5 bases outside the gene matches. The CDR3 DNA sequence: TGTGCCAGCAGCCCCCGGGACAGGGGGCCCTATGGCTACACCTTC. Residues: CASSPRDRGPYGYTF.

This clone was observed a single time. This chain links TRBV7-9 with TRBJ2-7, with D perhaps being TRBD1 or TRBD2 (5 bases each). CDR1 is SEHNR and CDR2 is FQNEAQ in the germline V gene (reference sequence). V shed 0 bases and J shed 3 bases, with 9 bases lying between them. The CDR3 has 14 amino acids. For the CDR3, the DNA is TGTGCCAGCAGCTTAGCGGGGGAGCTCTACGAGCAGTACTTC. This codes for CASSLAGELYEQYF.

The chain employs TRBV7-9 and TRBJ2-5, with D maybe TRBD1 (6 bases). Germline V gene sequence: CDR1 SEHNR, CDR2 FQNEAQ (reference sequence). The CDR3 covers 14 residues. The ends were cut back, 6 bases at V and 2 bases at J, with 13 bases in the middle. CDR3 bases: TGTGCCAGCAGGTACCCAGGGGTACAAGAGACCCAGTACTTC. Residues: CASRYPGVQETQYF. The full variable domain, in which reference TRBV7-9 and TRBJ2-5 provide the parts outside the CDR3, is DTGVSQNPRHKITKRGQNVTFRCDPISEHNRLYWYRQTLGQGPEFLTYFQNEAQLEKSRLLSDRFSAERPKGSFSTLEIQRTEQGDSAMYLCASRYPGVQETQYFGPGTRLLVL.

The V and J genes are TRBV5-6 and TRBJ1-1; D remains unclear. The CDR3 spans 14 residues. With 5 bases removed from V and 0 bases from J, the gap between germline ends came to 11 bases. CDR1 is SGHDT, CDR2 YYEEEE, per germline. The CDR3 DNA sequence: TGTGCCAGCAGGTGGAGTTGGATGAACACTGAAGCTTTCTTT. Its translation: CASRWSWMNTEAFF.

This clone was detected only a few times. The genes are TRBV28 and TRBJ2-3; D is possibly TRBD2 (5 bases). Trimming pared 4 bases from V and 6 bases from J, leaving 8 bases between. CDR1 and CDR2 (germline): MDHEN, SYDVKM. The CDR3 runs to 12 residues. The CDR3 bases are TGTGCCAGCAGTTACACGGGGGATACGCAGTATTTT. Its translation is CASSYTGDTQYF.

The CDR3 region is CSVEEKDRQETQYF. CDR3 sequence (DNA): TGCAGCGTTGAAGAAAAGGACAGGCAAGAGACCCAGTACTTC. The rearrangement joins TRBV29-1 to TRBJ2-5; TRBD1 matches 7 bases. CDR1 and CDR2 (germline): SQVTM, ANQGSEA. This CDR3 is built from 14 residues. V lost 0 bases, J lost 2 bases, and 3 bases stayed unmatched.

The V and J genes are TRBV16 and TRBJ2-7; 10 bases map to TRBD2. The CDR3 is made up of 16 amino acids. The germline gives CDR1 KGHSY, CDR2 FQNENV. V was pared by 3 bases and J by 2 bases, with 7 bases of the junction left unmatched. The CDR3 nucleotides read TGTGCCAGCAGCCACGGGACTAGCGCGTCCCCCTACGAGCAGTACTTC. It yields the protein CASSHGTSASPYEQYF.

This clone was observed a single time. This chain joins TRBV21-1 and TRBJ2-2. TRBV21-1 is tagged as a pseudogene. This CDR3 is built from 15 residues. CDR3 amino acids: CASSKGVGGSGELFF. The CDR3 coding sequence is TGTGCCAGCAGCAAAGGTGTGGGGGGCAGCGGGGAGCTGTTTTTT.

The chain employs TRBV18 and TRBJ1-5, with D possibly TRBD1 on 5 matching bases. This CDR3 region has 17 residues. Trimming removed 3 bases at V and 1 base at J, with 16 bases between. Germline V gene data show CDR1 as KGHSH and CDR2 as LQKENI. This CDR3 reads CASSPRTTGLSNQPQHF. The CDR3 DNA reads as TGTGCCAGCTCACCGAGAACCACAGGACTCAGCAATCAGCCCCAGCATTTT.

The chain couples TRBV7-9 to TRBJ1-4; the match to TRBD1 covers 9 bases. This CDR3 spans 14 amino acids. The J segment lost 8 bases and the V segment lost 4 bases, leaving 5 bases of the junction unmatched. Germline CDR1 and CDR2: SEHNR and FQNEAQ (reference sequence). The chain's CDR3 is CASSSGTGKEKLFF. As DNA, the CDR3 is TGTGCCAGCAGCTCAGGGACAGGGAAGGAAAAACTGTTTTTT.

The rearrangement joins TRBV5-5 to TRBJ1-2; possibly TRBD1 for D (5 bases). V lost 3 bases and J 4 bases, leaving 16 bases between the germline ends. Germline V lookup: CDR1 SGHKS, CDR2 YYEKEE (reference sequence). The CDR3 covers 15 residues. In DNA form, the CDR3 reads TGTGCCAGCAGCTGGAGGGGAACAGACTCCTATGGCTACACCTTC. It encodes CASSWRGTDSYGYTF.

The chain carries TRBV27 and TRBJ2-2; D may be TRBD2 (6 bases). Germline V lookup: CDR1 MNHEY, CDR2 SMNVEV (reference sequence). Trimming removed 8 bases at V and 0 bases at J, with 16 bases between. The CDR3 totals 16 residues. The CDR3 sequence: CASGTSSAPNTGELFF. The CDR3 DNA follows: TGTGCCAGCGGTACTTCTAGCGCTCCGAACACCGGGGAGCTGTTTTTT.

This chain links TRBV7-9 with TRBJ1-1; no clear D gene. Trimming removed 4 bases at V and 4 bases at J, with 10 bases between. The CDR3 is 13 residues long. Per germline, CDR1 SEHNR and CDR2 FQNEAQ (reference sequence). Written as DNA, the CDR3 is TGTGCCAGCAGCTCCGGGTCCCTCACTGAAGCTTTCTTT. Encoded protein: CASSSGSLTEAFF.

V gene TRBV6-5 combines with J gene TRBJ2-7; 12 bases are a match to TRBD1. The CDR3 totals 14 residues. Germline lookup yields CDR1 MNHEY and CDR2 SVGAGI. J gave up 4 bases and V 4 bases, and 2 bases lay outside the gene matches. In DNA, the CDR3 is TGTGCCAGCAGTTTGGGACAGGGGGCTTACGAGCAGTACTTC. Its translation is CASSLGQGAYEQYF.

This chain uses TRBV9 with TRBJ1-2; D unclear. The V gene's germline CDR1 is SGDLS and CDR2 YYNGEE. V gave up 7 bases and J gave up 3 bases, with 16 bases separating them. CDR3 length equals 14 residues. CDR3 region: CASGLLSDDYGYTF. As DNA, the CDR3 is TGTGCCAGCGGCCTTCTGAGTGACGACTATGGCTACACCTTC.

J is TRBJ1-4 and V is TRBV13; 8 bases agree with TRBD1. J gave up 8 bases and V 4 bases, and 6 bases lay outside the gene matches. CDR1 and CDR2 (germline): PRHDT, FYEKMQ (reference sequence). The CDR3 sequence is 14 residues long. CDR3 nucleotides: TGTGCCAGCAGCTACGGACAGGGAGGGGAAAAACTGTTTTTT. Protein sequence: CASSYGQGGEKLFF.